Following are 15 T cell receptor beta chains from one sample sequenced in a study of T cell clusters in autoimmune cytopenias. TRB rearrangements were amplified by touch-down multiplex PCR with mixed TRB-A/B primers. Each CDR3 protein gets one entry in TCRdb, which reprocessed the multiplex PCR reads and gives no DNA. The table for this sample gives approximately 6,100 distinct CDR3 sequences. TRB amplification used around 0.25 ug of peripheral blood genomic DNA. Sequences were obtained from peripheral blood. The receptors come from a human donor with an autoimmune cytopenia or autoimmune hepatitis (not recorded which).

The chain combines TRBV5-5 with TRBJ1-2; TCRdb names TRBD1, which stays unverified in the absence of DNA. This CDR3 contains 14 residues. Germline V gene lookup returns CDR1 SGHKS and CDR2 YYEKEE (reference sequence). The chain's CDR3 is CASSAGIWDTGYTF.

Judged by frequency, this clonotype is medium-sized. The chain recombines TRBV29-1 with TRBJ2-5. This CDR3 is built from 12 residues. CDR1 SQVTM and CDR2 ANQGSEA come from the germline V gene. CDR3: CSVESGGETQYF.

The V and J genes are TRBV5-4 and TRBJ2-2; TCRdb's assignment of TRBD2 cannot be checked, as there is no DNA. CDR3 length equals 16 residues. Per germline, CDR1 SGHNT and CDR2 YYREEE (reference sequence). The CDR3 protein is CASSPRTSGNTGELFF.

This clonotype shows up as medium-sized (0.01 to 0.1%) by frequency. The chain links TRBV27 to TRBJ2-5; the TCRdb D gene call, TRBD2, has no DNA to confirm it. This CDR3 comprises 15 residues. CDR1 and CDR2 from the germline V gene are MNHEY and SMNVEV (reference sequence). CDR3 amino acids: CASSSASGAQGTQYF.

CDR3 in amino acids: CSGGGGAETQYF. The chain uses TRBV29-1 and TRBJ2-5; TCRdb's D gene call, TRBD1, goes unchecked for lack of DNA. This CDR3 region has 12 residues. In germline, CDR1 is SQVTM, CDR2 ANQGSEA.

This chain links TRBV2 with TRBJ1-6; TCRdb returns TRBD1, unconfirmable since there is no DNA. The germline gives CDR1 SNHLY, CDR2 FYNNEI. The CDR3 has 19 amino acids. CDR3 protein: CASSDHRPRGRAYNSPLHF.

Frequency places this clonotype as medium-sized. V and J are TRBV30 and TRBJ1-3. Germline V gene sequence: CDR1 GTSNPN, CDR2 SVGIG (reference sequence). The CDR3 covers 12 residues. The CDR3 here is CAWLRVGNTIYF. The variable domain in full, completed from reference TRBV30 and TRBJ1-3, reads SQTIHQWPATLVQPVGSPLSLECTVEGTSNPNLYWYRQAAGRGLQLLFYSVGIGQISSEVPQNLSASRPQDRQFILSSKKLLLSDSGFYLCAWLRVGNTIYFGEGSWLTVV.

The chain uses TRBV20-1 and TRBJ1-2. The CDR3 spans 12 residues. Germline CDR1 reads DFQATT; CDR2 reads SNEGSKA (reference sequence). CDR3 amino acids: CSARDEKAGYTF.

The gene calls are TRBV18 and TRBJ1-2. Germline V lookup: CDR1 KGHSH, CDR2 LQKENI. This CDR3 comprises 14 residues. CDR3 residues: CASSPQGVNYGYTF.

The rearrangement joins TRBV5-1 to TRBJ2-3. The germline V gene has CDR1 SGHRS and CDR2 YFSETQ. The CDR3 spans 12 residues. CDR3 residues: CASRLTLDTQYF.

This clonotype is deemed medium-sized by its frequency. The chain links TRBV19 to TRBJ2-2; no DNA is available, so the TRBD1 call from TCRdb remains unchecked. Germline values: CDR1 LNHDA, CDR2 SQIVND (reference sequence). The CDR3 has 15 amino acids. CDR3 sequence: CASSIPGEYTGELFF. Drawing the rest from reference TRBV19 and TRBJ2-2, the complete variable domain is DGGITQSPKYLFRKEGQNVTLSCEQNLNHDAMYWYRQDPGQGLRLIYYSQIVNDFQKGDIAEGYSVSREKKESFPLTVTSAQKNPTAFYLCASSIPGEYTGELFFGEGSRLTVL.

The chain combines TRBV7-6 with TRBJ1-1; the D call of TRBD1 rests on TCRdb alone, since no DNA is present to check it. The CDR3 has 17 residues. From germline, CDR1 is SGHVS and CDR2 FNYEAQ. This CDR3 reads CASSLDAGGLSNTEAFF. The whole variable domain, filled in from reference TRBV7-6 and TRBJ1-1, reads GAGVSQSPRYKVTKRGQDVALRCDPISGHVSLYWYRQALGQGPEFLTYFNYEAQQDKSGLPNDRFSAERPEGSISTLTIQRTEQRDSAMYRCASSLDAGGLSNTEAFFGQGTRLTVV.

The V and J genes are TRBV14 and TRBJ1-1. Per the germline V gene, CDR1 is SGHDN and CDR2 is FVKESK. The CDR3 length is 13 residues. The CDR3: CASSQGFNTEAFF.

The genes are TRBV13 and TRBJ1-2; TCRdb gives TRBD1 as the D gene, but with no DNA this cannot be confirmed. The germline V gene encodes CDR1 PRHDT and CDR2 FYEKMQ (reference sequence). There are 15 residues in the CDR3. The CDR3 protein is CASSVGSRGNYGYTF.

The chain employs TRBV11-3 and TRBJ1-1; TCRdb's D gene call, TRBD1, goes unchecked for lack of DNA. Germline V gives CDR1 SGHNT, CDR2 YENEEA. The CDR3 contains 14 residues. CDR3 protein: CASSPTGAPAEAFF.